The entry that follows covers one T cell receptor beta chain sequence. What it binds is not known. The sample originates from a study of cytomegalovirus exposure and HLA in healthy donors. Study-wide points: Immune exposure data for these donors was limited to CMV serostatus. Indistinguishability led to the exclusion of some V segments, TRBV6-2 and TRBV6-3 included. In vitro confirmation showed three CMV-associated chains to be CMV antigen specific.

Amplification used 60 Vbeta primers and 13 Jbeta primers. TCRdb keeps only in-frame clones here, not all; method: immunoSEQ multiplex PCR. The repertoire includes about 110,000 clones, around 70% of them detected once, and approximately 9.4% sits in the top ten. Per germline, CDR1 MDHEN and CDR2 SYDVKM. The V segment lost 5 bases and the J segment 10 bases; nucleotides outside the gene matches: 15. The CDR3 length is 15 residues. Whereas donors were nominally healthy upon sampling, unrecorded immune exposures were probable. Sequencing used PBMCs. The chain carries TRBV28 and TRBJ1-1, with TRBD1 matching 8 bases. This TCR was sampled from a man between 25 and 39 years old in good health and CMV-seropositive. CDR3 DNA: TGTGCCAGCAGTCCGGCGGGACAGGCGCCCCGGGGAGCTTTCTTT. Encoded protein: CASSPAGQAPRGAFF.